Sequencing of this TCR beta chain was carried out in a study of cytomegalovirus exposure and HLA in healthy donors. Losses at the gene ends were 7 bases for V and 3 bases for J; bases not matched to a gene: 10. Germline CDR1 LNHDA, CDR2 SQIVND (reference sequence). CDR3 size: 16 residues. About this clone: What it recognizes is unknown.

Use of 60 Vbeta and 13 Jbeta primers characterized the PCR. Profiled with immunoSEQ multiplex PCR; TCRdb holds only in-frame clones, not every one. This table holds 150,000 to 200,000 clones, 80% found once. General study points: Both high specificity and high sensitivity reportedly marked the classifier's diagnosis of cytomegalovirus status.

V gene TRBV19 combines with J gene TRBJ2-3; 10 nucleotides align to TRBD2. The receptor was derived from a woman between 35 and 50 years old in good health and CMV-seronegative. The sequencing input was PBMCs. CDR3 amino acids: CASKEAGGPLTDTQYF. The CDR3, as DNA: TGTGCCAGTAAGGAAGCGGGAGGGCCTTTGACAGATACGCAGTATTTT. The whole variable domain, remainder taken from reference TRBV19 and TRBJ2-3, is DGGITQSPKYLFRKEGQNVTLSCEQNLNHDAMYWYRQDPGQGLRLIYYSQIVNDFQKGDIAEGYSVSREKKESFPLTVTSAQKNPTAFYLCASKEAGGPLTDTQYFGPGTRLTVL.